The entry that follows covers one T cell receptor beta chain sequence. The data were obtained in a study of tumor-infiltrating lymphocytes in localized non-small cell lung cancer. Data came from immunoSEQ multiplex PCR; TCRdb stores just in-frame clones and leaves some out. The table has fewer than 20,000 clones, roughly 80% seen once. The germline V gene has CDR1 SGHTS and CDR2 YDEGEE. This CDR3 is built from 15 residues. V was pared by 5 bases and J by 6 bases, with 12 bases of the junction left unmatched. V is TRBV5-8 and J is TRBJ2-3; 7 bases match TRBD2. The clonotype originates from a human donor with non-small cell lung cancer. The sample taken for sequencing was lung tumor tissue. CDR3 nucleotides: TGTGCCAGCAGAGTAGCGGGTAGGGGTCACGATACGCAGTATTTT. It is translated as CASRVAGRGHDTQYF. Together with reference TRBV5-8 and TRBJ2-3, the CDR3 gives the full variable domain: EAGVTQSPTHLIKTRGQQATLRCSPISGHTSVYWYQQALGLGLQFLLWYDEGEERNRGNFPPRFSGRQFPNYSSELNVNALELEDSALYLCASRVAGRGHDTQYFGPGTRLTVL.